Listed below are T cell receptor beta chains from one sample, sequenced in a study of blood T cell repertoires in COVID-19. Sequencing used immunoSEQ multiplex PCR; TCRdb keeps in-frame clones, though not all of them. The sample shows about 260,000 clones, around 86% of them seen only once. Sequenced: peripheral blood. Receptors originate from a woman between 40 and 55 years old who had recovered from COVID-19. The CDR3 runs from the conserved cysteine through the conserved F or W. A D gene is named only where the DNA matches it firmly. The size of a clone is reported for some rows only, either as once, few or many, or as a class for expanded clones.

>TRBJ1-3|TRBV5-4|.|.
TGTGCCAGCAGCTTGCCGGGGTTCAACACCATATATTTT
CASSLPGFNTIYF
>TRBJ1-2|TRBV6-6|TRBD1|once
TGTGCCAGCAGTCGCCGGGACAGGGGCACTAATAACTATGGCTACACCTTC
CASSRRDRGTNNYGYTF
>TRBJ2-7|TRBV5-1|TRBD1|.
TGCGCCAGCAGCGTACAGGGGAGATCCTACGAGCAGTACTTC
CASSVQGRSYEQYF
>TRBJ1-3|TRBV6-5|.|.
TGTGCCAGCAGCCGCCGACAGGGAAACACCATATATTTT
CASSRRQGNTIYF
>TRBJ2-1|TRBV29-1|TRBD2|.
TGCAGCGTTGATCGGCGGGGGGATAACGAGCAGTTCTTC
CSVDRRGDNEQFF
>TRBJ2-2|TRBV4-3|.|.
TGCGCCAGCAGCCAAGATTCGGCAGGCGGGGAGCTGTTTTTT
CASSQDSAGGELFF
>TRBJ1-1|TRBV19|.|.
TGTGCCAGTAGGGATAGAGGAGAAGCTTTCTTT
CASRDRGEAFF
>TRBJ1-1|TRBV9|TRBD1|.
TGTGCCAGCAGGGTCCGGGACAGGAACACTGAAGCTTTCTTT
CASRVRDRNTEAFF
>TRBJ1-2|TRBV20-1|.|.
TGCAAACTCGGGGTTAACTATGGCTACACCTTC
CKLGVNYGYTF
>TRBJ1-6|TRBV7-6|.|once
TGTGCCAGCAGCTCGAGAGAGATGGGGGCAATCTCACCCCTCCACTTT
CASSSREMGAISPLHF
>TRBJ1-3|TRBV5-1|.|many
TGCGCCAGCAGCCCCCTGGCATCCTCTGGAAACACCATATATTTT
CASSPLASSGNTIYF
>TRBJ2-3|TRBV6-5|TRBD1|.
TGTGCCAGCACCCGGACAGGGGCCAGCACAGATACGCAGTATTTT
CASTRTGASTDTQYF
>TRBJ2-7|TRBV18|TRBD1|.
TGTGCCAGCTCACCTCGGGACAGACCTACTTACGAGCAGTACTTC
CASSPRDRPTYEQYF
>TRBJ1-1|TRBV6-5|TRBD1|.
TGTGCCAGCAGTTACCCAACAGGGGTATGGACTGAAGCTTTCTTT
CASSYPTGVWTEAFF
>TRBJ2-1|TRBV2|.|.
TGTGCCAGCAGTGAACGGGGGGCTAACTACAATGAGCAGTTCTTC
CASSERGANYNEQFF